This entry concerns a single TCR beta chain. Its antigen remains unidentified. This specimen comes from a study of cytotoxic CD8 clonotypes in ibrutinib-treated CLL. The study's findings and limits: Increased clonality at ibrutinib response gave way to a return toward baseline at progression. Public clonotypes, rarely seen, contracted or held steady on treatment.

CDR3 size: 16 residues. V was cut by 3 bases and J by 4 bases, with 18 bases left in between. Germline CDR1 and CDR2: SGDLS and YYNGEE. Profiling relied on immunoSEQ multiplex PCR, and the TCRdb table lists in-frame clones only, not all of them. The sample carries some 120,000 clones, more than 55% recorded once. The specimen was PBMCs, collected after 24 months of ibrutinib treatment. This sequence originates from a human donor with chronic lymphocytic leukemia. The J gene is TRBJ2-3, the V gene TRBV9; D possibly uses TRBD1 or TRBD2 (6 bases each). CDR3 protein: CASSEGGGDGADTQYF. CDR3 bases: TGTGCCAGCAGCGAGGGGGGAGGCGATGGGGCAGATACGCAGTATTTT. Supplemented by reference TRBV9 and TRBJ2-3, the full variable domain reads DSGVTQTPKHLITATGQRVTLRCSPRSGDLSVYWYQQSLDQGLQFLIQYYNGEERAKGNILERFSAQQFPDLHSELNLSSLELGDSALYFCASSEGGGDGADTQYFGPGTRLTVL.